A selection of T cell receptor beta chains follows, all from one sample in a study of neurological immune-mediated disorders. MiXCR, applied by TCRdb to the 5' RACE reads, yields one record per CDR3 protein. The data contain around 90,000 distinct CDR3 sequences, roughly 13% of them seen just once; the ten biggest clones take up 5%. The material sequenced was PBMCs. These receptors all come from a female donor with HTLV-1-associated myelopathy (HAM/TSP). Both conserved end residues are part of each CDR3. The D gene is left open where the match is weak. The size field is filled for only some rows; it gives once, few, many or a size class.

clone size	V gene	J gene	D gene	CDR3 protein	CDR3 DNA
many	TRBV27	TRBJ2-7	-	CASSPTPDGDHSYEQYF	TGTGCCAGCAGTCCCACCCCCGACGGGGACCACTCCTACGAGCAGTACTTC
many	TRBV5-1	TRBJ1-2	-	CASSLVRASYGYTF	TGCGCCAGCAGCTTGGTTCGGGCCTCCTATGGCTACACCTTC
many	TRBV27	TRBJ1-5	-	CASSFRSQEPQHF	TGTGCCAGCAGTTTCCGATCTCAGGAGCCCCAGCATTTT
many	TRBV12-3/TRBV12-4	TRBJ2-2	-	CASSFQSNTGELFF	TGTGCCAGCAGTTTCCAGTCTAACACCGGGGAGCTGTTTTTT
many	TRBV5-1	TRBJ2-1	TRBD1	CASNRDREYNEQFF	TGCGCCAGCAACCGGGACAGGGAGTACAATGAGCAGTTCTTC
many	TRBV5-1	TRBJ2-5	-	CASSSGPDVETQYF	TGCGCCAGCAGCTCTGGCCCCGATGTAGAGACCCAGTACTTC
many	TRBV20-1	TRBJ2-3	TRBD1	CSARTGRTDTQYF	TGCAGTGCTCGGACAGGGCGCACAGATACGCAGTATTTT
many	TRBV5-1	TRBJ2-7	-	CASSLSPASTSYEQYF	TGCGCCAGCAGCTTGAGTCCAGCCTCTACCTCCTACGAGCAGTACTTC
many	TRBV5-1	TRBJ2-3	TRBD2	CASSLAEAGGRRFGQYF	TGCGCCAGCAGCTTGGCCGAAGCGGGGGGCCGCCGATTCGGGCAGTATTTT
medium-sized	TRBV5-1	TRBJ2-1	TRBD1	CASRQGGNAYNEQFF	TGCGCCAGCAGGCAAGGGGGCAACGCCTACAATGAGCAGTTCTTC
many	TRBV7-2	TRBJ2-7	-	CASSLGQGPYYEQYF	TGTGCCAGCAGCTTAGGTCAGGGACCTTACTACGAGCAGTACTTC
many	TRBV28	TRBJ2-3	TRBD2	CASRATSGGAITDTQYF	TGTGCCAGCAGGGCTACTAGCGGGGGAGCCATCACAGATACGCAGTATTTT
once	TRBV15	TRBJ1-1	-	CATSSLVMNTEAFF	TGTGCTACCAGCAGTTTAGTTATGAACACTGAAGCTTTCTTT
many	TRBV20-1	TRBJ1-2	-	CSARPGFAVHYGYTF	TGCAGTGCTAGACCGGGGTTCGCGGTTCACTATGGCTACACCTTC
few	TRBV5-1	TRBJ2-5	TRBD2	CASSLAGGAGETQYF	TGCGCCAGCAGCTTGGCGGGGGGGGCGGGGGAGACCCAGTACTTC
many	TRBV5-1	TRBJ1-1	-	CASQTVPGGSTEAFF	TGCGCCAGCCAAACGGTACCGGGGGGGAGCACTGAAGCTTTCTTT
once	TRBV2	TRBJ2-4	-	CASSPTAVGNIQYF	TGTGCCAGCAGTCCGACTGCTGTGGGAAACATTCAGTACTTC
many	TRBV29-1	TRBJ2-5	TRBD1	CSVEVGGGETQYF	TGCAGCGTTGAAGTAGGGGGCGGCGAGACCCAGTACTTC
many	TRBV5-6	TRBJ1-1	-	CASSLMDYTEAFF	TGTGCCAGCAGCTTGATGGACTACACTGAAGCTTTCTTT
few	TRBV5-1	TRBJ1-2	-	CASSLTANGYTF	TGCGCCAGCAGCTTGACAGCGAACGGCTACACCTTC
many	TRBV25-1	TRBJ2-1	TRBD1	CASLPDRAPDEQFF	TGTGCCAGCCTCCCGGACAGGGCCCCGGATGAGCAGTTCTTC
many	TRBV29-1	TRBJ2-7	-	CSVEFVEGLDYEQYF	TGCAGCGTTGAATTTGTGGAGGGGCTCGACTACGAGCAGTACTTC
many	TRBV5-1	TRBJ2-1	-	CASSWDGGPGEQFF	TGCGCCAGCAGCTGGGACGGGGGGCCGGGTGAGCAGTTCTTC
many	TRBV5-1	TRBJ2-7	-	CASSSGQGGSYEQYF	TGCGCCAGCAGCTCTGGGCAGGGGGGATCCTACGAGCAGTACTTC
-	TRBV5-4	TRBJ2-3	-	CASSLNRGLTRTDTQYF	TGTGCCAGCAGCCTAAACCGGGGTTTGACCCGCACAGATACGCAGTATTTT
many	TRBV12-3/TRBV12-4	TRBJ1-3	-	CASSQISGNTIYF	TGTGCCAGCAGTCAAATTTCGGGAAACACCATATATTTT
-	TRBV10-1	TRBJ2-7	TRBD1	CASSDHIPGTGEEQYF	TGCGCCAGCAGTGACCATATTCCCGGGACAGGGGAAGAGCAGTACTTC
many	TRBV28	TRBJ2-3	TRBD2	CASRYGLAGGLDTQYF	TGTGCCAGCAGATACGGACTAGCGGGGGGCTTAGATACGCAGTATTTT
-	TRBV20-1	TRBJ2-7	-	CSGVVGAREQYF	TGCAGTGGTGTGGTAGGGGCGCGGGAGCAGTACTTC
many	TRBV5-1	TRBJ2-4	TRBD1	CASSYSTGDGKNIQYF	TGCGCCAGCAGCTACTCGACAGGGGATGGCAAAAACATTCAGTACTTC
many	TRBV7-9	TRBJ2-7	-	CASSPNYEQYF	TGTGCCAGCAGTCCGAACTACGAGCAGTACTTC
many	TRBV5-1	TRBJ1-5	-	CASSPQQPQHF	TGCGCCAGCAGCCCACAGCAGCCCCAGCATTTT
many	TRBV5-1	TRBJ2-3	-	CASSFIGGDTDTQYF	TGCGCCAGCAGCTTTATCGGCGGAGACACAGATACGCAGTATTTT